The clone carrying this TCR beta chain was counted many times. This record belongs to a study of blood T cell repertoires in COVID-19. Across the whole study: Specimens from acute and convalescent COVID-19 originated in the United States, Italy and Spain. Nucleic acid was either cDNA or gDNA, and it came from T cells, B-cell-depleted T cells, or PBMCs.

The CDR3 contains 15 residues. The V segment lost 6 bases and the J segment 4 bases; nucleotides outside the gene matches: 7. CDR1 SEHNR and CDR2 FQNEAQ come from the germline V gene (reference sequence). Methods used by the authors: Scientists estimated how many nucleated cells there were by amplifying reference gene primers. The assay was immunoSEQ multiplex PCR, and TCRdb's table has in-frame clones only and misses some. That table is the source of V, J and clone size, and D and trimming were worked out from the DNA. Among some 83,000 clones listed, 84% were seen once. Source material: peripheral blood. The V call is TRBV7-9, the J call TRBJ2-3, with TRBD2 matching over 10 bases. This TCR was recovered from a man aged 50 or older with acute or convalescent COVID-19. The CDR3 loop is CASRSAGGTADTQYF. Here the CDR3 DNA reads TGTGCCAGCAGGTCAGCGGGAGGGACCGCAGATACGCAGTATTTT. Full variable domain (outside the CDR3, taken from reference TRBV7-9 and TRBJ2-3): DTGVSQNPRHKITKRGQNVTFRCDPISEHNRLYWYRQTLGQGPEFLTYFQNEAQLEKSRLLSDRFSAERPKGSFSTLEIQRTEQGDSAMYLCASRSAGGTADTQYFGPGTRLTVL.